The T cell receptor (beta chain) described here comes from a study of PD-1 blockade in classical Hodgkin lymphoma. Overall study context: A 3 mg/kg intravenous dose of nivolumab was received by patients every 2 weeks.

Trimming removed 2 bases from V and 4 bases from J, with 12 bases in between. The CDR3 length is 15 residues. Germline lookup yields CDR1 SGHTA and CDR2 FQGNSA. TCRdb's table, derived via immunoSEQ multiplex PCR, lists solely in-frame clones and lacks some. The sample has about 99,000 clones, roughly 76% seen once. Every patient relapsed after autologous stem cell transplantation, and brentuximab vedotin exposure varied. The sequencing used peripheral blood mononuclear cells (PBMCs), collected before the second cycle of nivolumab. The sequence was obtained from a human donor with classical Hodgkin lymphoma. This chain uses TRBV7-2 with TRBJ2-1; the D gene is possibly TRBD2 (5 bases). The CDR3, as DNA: TGTGCCAGCAGCTTAACGGCTAGCCAATACAATGAGCAGTTCTTC. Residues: CASSLTASQYNEQFF.